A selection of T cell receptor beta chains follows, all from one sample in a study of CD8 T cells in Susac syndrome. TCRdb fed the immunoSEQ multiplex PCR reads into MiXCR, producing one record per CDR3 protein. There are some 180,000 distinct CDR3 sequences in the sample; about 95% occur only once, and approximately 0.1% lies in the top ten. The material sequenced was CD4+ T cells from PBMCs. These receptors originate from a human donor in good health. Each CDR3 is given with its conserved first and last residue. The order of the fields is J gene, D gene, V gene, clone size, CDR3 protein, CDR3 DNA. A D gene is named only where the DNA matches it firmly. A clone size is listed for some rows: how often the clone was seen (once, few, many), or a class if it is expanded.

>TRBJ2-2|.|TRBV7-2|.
CASSSPLNTGELFF
TGTGCCAGCAGCTCACCCTTGAACACCGGGGAGCTGTTTTTT
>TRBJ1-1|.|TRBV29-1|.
CSVKDRPFRAPMNTEAFF
TGCAGCGTTAAGGACAGACCCTTCCGGGCCCCCATGAACACTGAAGCTTTCTTT
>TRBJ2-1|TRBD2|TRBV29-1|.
CSVEELAANEQFF
TGCAGCGTTGAGGAACTAGCGGCCAATGAGCAGTTCTTC
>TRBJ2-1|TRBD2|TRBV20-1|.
CSAQRLAGVGHEQFF
TGCAGTGCGCAGCGACTAGCGGGAGTCGGCCATGAGCAGTTCTTC
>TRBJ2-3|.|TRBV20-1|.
CSASKIRLAADTQYF
TGCAGTGCTAGTAAGATCCGCCTAGCCGCCGATACGCAGTATTTT
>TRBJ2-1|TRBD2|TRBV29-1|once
CSVGTSIDEQFF
TGCAGCGTGGGGACTAGCATCGATGAGCAGTTCTTC
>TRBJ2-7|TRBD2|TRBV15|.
CATSRGGTSGGSRYF
TGTGCCACCAGCAGAGGTGGGACTAGCGGGGGTTCTAGGTACTTC
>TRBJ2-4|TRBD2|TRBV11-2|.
CASSITSGSGTKNIQYF
TGTGCCAGCAGCATTACTAGCGGGAGCGGGACCAAAAACATTCAGTACTTC
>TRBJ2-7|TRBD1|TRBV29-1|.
CSVVGQGYEQYF
TGCAGCGTTGTGGGACAGGGCTACGAGCAGTACTTC
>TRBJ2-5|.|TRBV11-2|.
CASSFTGIQETQYF
TGTGCCAGCAGCTTTACAGGGATCCAAGAGACCCAGTACTTC
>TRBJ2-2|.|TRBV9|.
CASSVLGTNTGELFF
TGTGCCAGCAGCGTGCTAGGGACGAACACCGGGGAGCTGTTTTTT
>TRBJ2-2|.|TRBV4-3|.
CASSQSENTGELFF
TGCGCCAGCAGCCAGTCAGAGAACACCGGGGAGCTGTTTTTT
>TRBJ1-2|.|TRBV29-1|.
CSVALGWLGYTF
TGCAGCGTTGCCCTGGGATGGCTTGGCTACACCTTC
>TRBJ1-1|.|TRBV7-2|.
CASSQSLTDTEAFF
TGTGCCAGCAGCCAATCCCTTACAGACACTGAAGCTTTCTTT
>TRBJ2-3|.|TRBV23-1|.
CATHRRSGTDTQYF
TGCGCCACCCATCGGAGGTCCGGCACAGATACGCAGTATTTT
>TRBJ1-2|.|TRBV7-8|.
CASSLVFGYGYTF
TGTGCCAGCAGCTTAGTCTTCGGGTATGGCTACACCTTC
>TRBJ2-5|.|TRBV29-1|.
CSVVRTAEETQYF
TGCAGCGTTGTACGGACAGCCGAAGAGACCCAGTACTTC
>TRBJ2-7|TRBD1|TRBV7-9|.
CASSSDRGLNEQYF
TGTGCCAGCAGCTCCGACAGGGGTCTCAACGAGCAGTACTTC
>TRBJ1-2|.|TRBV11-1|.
CASSLDVYGYTF
TGTGCCAGCAGCTTAGACGTCTATGGCTACACCTTC
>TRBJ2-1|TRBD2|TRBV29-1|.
CSVEGTSGLRSYNEQFF
TGCAGCGTTGAAGGGACTAGCGGGTTGCGCTCCTACAATGAGCAGTTCTTC
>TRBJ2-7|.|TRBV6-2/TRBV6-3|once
CASSYRGQYLSYEQYF
TGTGCCAGCAGTTACCGAGGACAGTACCTCTCCTACGAGCAGTACTTC
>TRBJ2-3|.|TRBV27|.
CASSPRAWGADTQYF
TGTGCCAGCAGTCCCCGGGCGTGGGGGGCAGATACGCAGTATTTT
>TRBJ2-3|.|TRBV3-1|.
CASSQGYTQYF
TGTGCCAGCAGCCAAGGTTATACGCAGTATTTT
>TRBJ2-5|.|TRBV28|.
CAGSDRRGTQYF
TGTGCCGGATCGGACAGGCGGGGGACCCAGTACTTC
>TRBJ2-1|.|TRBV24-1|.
CATSDPPPREQFF
TGTGCCACCAGTGACCCTCCCCCAAGGGAGCAGTTCTTC
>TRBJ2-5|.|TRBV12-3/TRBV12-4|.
CASSSTRSGTQYF
TGTGCCAGCAGTTCGACAAGGAGTGGGACCCAGTACTTC